This T cell receptor beta chain was sequenced for a study of blood T cell repertoires in COVID-19. In the authors' workflow: Counts of nucleated cells, estimated from reference gene primer amplification, were obtained. The data were produced by immunoSEQ multiplex PCR, yet TCRdb's version contains in-frame clones alone and is incomplete. V, J and clone size were drawn from that table, and D and trimming were deduced from the DNA. This sample has a few hundred thousand clones, with around 86% found just once. Germline CDR1 WNHNN, CDR2 SYGVQD (reference sequence). The CDR3 length is 13 residues. V lost 6 bases and J 0 bases, leaving 8 bases between the germline ends.

Sample: peripheral blood. The rearrangement links TRBV10-1 to TRBJ1-1; no clear D gene. The TCR sequence derives from a man aged 80 or over with acute or convalescent COVID-19. CDR3 sequence reads: CASRLYVNTEAFF. CDR3 coding DNA: TGCGCCAGCAGACTTTACGTGAACACTGAAGCTTTCTTT.